The T cell receptor beta chain described here comes from a study of liver allograft versus peripheral blood T cells. Whole-study context: What was compared were the T cell receptor repertoires in transplanted livers and those in the peripheral blood of recipients. Findings and limits, study-wide: Differences were reported between the T cell receptor repertoires inside liver allografts and those that were detected in peripheral blood.

The CDR3 runs to 15 residues. CDR1 and CDR2 (germline): DFQATT, SNEGSKA (reference sequence). The V and J ends lost 0 bases and 6 bases, in that order; junction bases with no gene match: 7. From the reads, TCRdb called clonotypes with MiXCR, one entry per CDR3 protein. The repertoire includes approximately 5,200 distinct CDR3 sequences, over 15% of them detected once, and 50% to 70% sits in the top ten. There are a few counts of this clonotype. Its specificity is unknown. The gene calls are TRBV20-1 and TRBJ2-1, with TRBD2 identical over 8 bases. This sequence was found in a human patient who had a liver transplant. These T cells may partly come from the graft donor. Written as DNA, the CDR3 is TGCAGTGCTAGAGATTATGACGGGAGGGCCAATGAGCAGTTCTTC. This encodes CSARDYDGRANEQFF.